A selection of T cell receptor beta chains follows, all from one sample in a study of Tregs in tolerant kidney transplant recipients. This table comes from immunoSEQ multiplex PCR, and its TCRdb copy is limited to in-frame clones, with some not included. The repertoire holds roughly 68,000 clones, with around 84% as singletons. The sample was CD4+ T cells from blood. The receptors were sampled from a human donor in good health. The CDR3 runs from the conserved cysteine through the conserved F or W. D genes are given only for firm matches. Clone size is shown for a subset of rows, as once, few, many or a class of expanded clone.

NA | TRBD1 | TRBJ2-3 | TRBV11-2 | TGTGCCAGCATCCGGACAGGGACGAAGGCAGATACGCAGTATTTT | CASIRTGTKADTQYF
few | TRBD2 | TRBJ2-5 | TRBV18 | TGTGCCAGCTCACCAACGGGAGCGGGGGAGACCCAGTACTTC | CASSPTGAGETQYF
NA | NA | TRBJ2-3 | TRBV5-1 | TGCGCCAGCAGCTTGGGGGGGCAAGATACGCAGTATTTT | CASSLGGQDTQYF
NA | NA | TRBJ2-7 | TRBV2 | TGTGCCAGCACTATGGGGCTTCCCTACGAGCAGTACTTC | CASTMGLPYEQYF
NA | TRBD1 | TRBJ1-1 | TRBV11-3 | TGTGCCAGCAGGTACCGACAGGGCTTGGACACTGAAGCTTTCTTT | CASRYRQGLDTEAFF
NA | NA | TRBJ1-2 | TRBV9 | TGTGCCAGCACCAACGGGGGGGACTATGGCTACACCTTC | CASTNGGDYGYTF
NA | NA | TRBJ1-5 | TRBV28 | TGTGCCAGCAGTTCCCCAGAATTTCAGCCCCAGCATTTT | CASSSPEFQPQHF
NA | NA | TRBJ1-3 | TRBV4-3 | TGCGCCAGCAGCCCTGTGTCTGGAAACACCATATATTTT | CASSPVSGNTIYF
once | TRBD2 | TRBJ2-4 | TRBV18 | TGTGCCAGCTCACCTCAGACTAGCGGGGGGCCAAACATTCAGTACTTC | CASSPQTSGGPNIQYF
few | NA | TRBJ1-3 | TRBV21-1 | TGTGCCAGCAGCAAAGTTTGGGGCTTTCCGTCCGGTGGCTCTGGAAACACCATATATTTT | CASSKVWGFPSGGSGNTIYF
few | TRBD2 | TRBJ2-2 | TRBV6-6 | TGTGCCAGCAGGGGCGGGGGCACCGGGGAGCTGTTTTTT | CASRGGGTGELFF
NA | TRBD2 | TRBJ2-1 | TRBV4-2 | TGTGCCAGCAGCCAGGGGATAGCGGGGGACTCCTACAATGAGCAGTTCTTC | CASSQGIAGDSYNEQFF
once | TRBD2 | TRBJ2-7 | TRBV7-9 | TGTGCCAGCAGCTCGATTGGGACTAGCGGGAGCTACGAGCAGTACTTC | CASSSIGTSGSYEQYF
NA | NA | TRBJ1-1 | TRBV13 | TGTGCCAGCAGTGGGGGGAACACTGAAGCTTTCTTT | CASSGGNTEAFF
once | TRBD1 | TRBJ2-6 | TRBV5-1 | TGCGCCAGCAGCCCCGAGCCCGGGACAGGCCAGTCTGGGGCCAACGTCCTGACTTTC | CASSPEPGTGQSGANVLTF
few | NA | TRBJ1-2 | TRBV6-5 | TGTGCCAGCAGTAAAGCAGGGTATGGCTACACCTTC | CASSKAGYGYTF
NA | TRBD1 | TRBJ2-1 | TRBV7-9 | TGTGCCAGCAGCCCAGGACAGGGATACAATGAGCAGTTCTTC | CASSPGQGYNEQFF
NA | NA | TRBJ2-4 | TRBV6-6 | TGTGCCAGCTGGATGGGGGTGAACATTCAGTACTTC | CASWMGVNIQYF
NA | NA | TRBJ1-5 | TRBV5-8 | TGTGCCAGCAGCTTGATGCAGCATAGCAATCAGCCCCAGCATTTT | CASSLMQHSNQPQHF
NA | TRBD2 | TRBJ2-4 | TRBV11-1 | TGTGCCAGCACTCCAGGGACTACCGACATTCAGTACTTC | CASTPGTTDIQYF
NA | NA | TRBJ1-2 | TRBV7-2 | TGTGCCAGCAGCTTGTCGGCCGCTCAGGGTGGCTACACCTTC | CASSLSAAQGGYTF
NA | NA | TRBJ2-7 | TRBV5-1 | TGCGCCAGCAGCTTGGAGCGACGGAGTTACGAGCAGTACTTC | CASSLERRSYEQYF
NA | NA | TRBJ1-4 | TRBV11-2 | TGTGCCAGCAGTAGGGGGATCGGGTATGAAAAACTGTTTTTT | CASSRGIGYEKLFF
NA | NA | TRBJ1-2 | TRBV2 | TGTGCCAGCCGTTCGACCCCCCGGGACCGAGGATTGGGGACCTTC | CASRSTPRDRGLGTF
many | TRBD2 | TRBJ2-5 | TRBV5-1 | TGCGCCAGCAGCCCAGGACTAGCGGTGCAGACCCAGTACTTC | CASSPGLAVQTQYF
NA | NA | TRBJ2-7 | TRBV5-6 | TGTGCCAGCAGCGGAAACGACGTAAACGGGGACTTC | CASSGNDVNGDF
many | TRBD1 | TRBJ2-7 | TRBV2 | TGTGCCAGCAGCCGGACAGGGGCAGTCTCGGAGCAGTACTTC | CASSRTGAVSEQYF
NA | TRBD1 | TRBJ1-2 | TRBV2 | TGTGCCAGCAGCGGGACAGGGGGAAGTACACAGTATGGCTACACCTTC | CASSGTGGSTQYGYTF
NA | TRBD2 | TRBJ2-1 | TRBV6-1 | TGTGCCAGCAGTGAATCCAGCGGGGGGGCCTATGAGCAGTTCTTC | CASSESSGGAYEQFF
NA | TRBD1 | TRBJ2-1 | TRBV5-5 | TGTGCCAGCAGCCCGGGACAGGGGTCCTACAATGAGCAGTTCTTC | CASSPGQGSYNEQFF
medium-sized | NA | TRBJ1-1 | TRBV10-3 | TGTGCCATCAGTGTTGGGGGAACGGGGACTGAAGCTTTCTTT | CAISVGGTGTEAFF
NA | NA | TRBJ2-7 | TRBV6-6 | TGTGCCAGCAGGCGGGGTTCCTACGAGCAGTACTTC | CASRRGSYEQYF
NA | NA | TRBJ2-3 | TRBV6-5 | TGTGCCAGCAGTTACAACGCCTATACGCAGTATTTT | CASSYNAYTQYF
NA | NA | TRBJ2-5 | TRBV14 | TGTGCCAGCAGCCAAAGGTTTATAGAGACCCAGTACTTC | CASSQRFIETQYF
many | NA | TRBJ1-5 | TRBV12-5 | TGTGCTAGTGGTTTGGGGACAAGTAGCAATCAGCCCCAGCATTTT | CASGLGTSSNQPQHF
NA | NA | TRBJ2-2 | TRBV11-2 | TGTGCCAGCAGCTTAGTGGGGTCCGGGGAGCTGTTTTTT | CASSLVGSGELFF
NA | NA | TRBJ2-3 | TRBV6-6 | TGTGCCAGCAGTTACCAGCCGAGCTTCACAGATACGCAGTATTTT | CASSYQPSFTDTQYF
NA | TRBD1 | TRBJ1-4 | TRBV2 | TGTGCCAGCAGGGACAGGGTTGAAAAACTGTTTTTT | CASRDRVEKLFF
few | TRBD2 | TRBJ2-1 | TRBV6-4 | TGTGCCAGCAGTCTAGAGTACGGGACTAGACTGTTCTTC | CASSLEYGTRLFF
NA | TRBD2 | TRBJ2-3 | TRBV2 | TGTGCCAGCAGAGTAGCGGGGAGGCTCACAGATACGCAGTATTTT | CASRVAGRLTDTQYF
once | NA | TRBJ2-1 | TRBV5-1 | TGCGCCAGCAGCTTGTTTCTCAACAATGAGCAGTTCTTC | CASSLFLNNEQFF
few | TRBD1 | TRBJ2-5 | TRBV19 | TGTGCCAGTGGACCCCGGGACAGGGGGCATGAGACCCAGTACTTC | CASGPRDRGHETQYF
NA | NA | TRBJ2-5 | TRBV7-2 | TGTGCCAGCAGCCTTACGAGGGTAGGGACCCAGTACTTC | CASSLTRVGTQYF
NA | NA | TRBJ2-7 | TRBV5-3 | TGTGCCAGAAGTCCACTAGCTGGGAGTAGGAACGAGCAGTACTTC | CARSPLAGSRNEQYF
NA | TRBD2 | TRBJ2-3 | TRBV7-2 | TGTGCCAGCAGCTCACGGCGGGGGGGCGACACAGATACGCAGTATTTT | CASSSRRGGDTDTQYF
NA | TRBD1 | TRBJ1-6 | TRBV14 | TGTGCCAGCAGCCGGCGACAGGGGCAAAATTCACCCCTCCACTTT | CASSRRQGQNSPLHF
NA | NA | TRBJ2-7 | TRBV2 | TGTGCCAGCAAGTCCCAGGGGCAAGCCTACGAGCAGTACTTC | CASKSQGQAYEQYF
once | TRBD1 | TRBJ2-2 | TRBV5-1 | TGCGCCAGCAGCTTGCGTACAGGGGGTCGGGGGAACACCGGGGAGCTGTTTTTT | CASSLRTGGRGNTGELFF
NA | NA | TRBJ2-7 | TRBV4-1 | TGCGCCAGCAGCTTACAGAGCTCGAGCTCCTACGAGCAGTACTTC | CASSLQSSSSYEQYF
NA | TRBD2 | TRBJ2-5 | TRBV7-2 | TGTGCCAGCAGCTTAGCACCTAGCGGGGGTCCTCTCGGCGGGACCCAGTACTTC | CASSLAPSGGPLGGTQYF
few | NA | TRBJ2-2 | TRBV5-4 | TGTGCCAGCAGCGCCCTTCAGGACACCGGGGAGCTGTTTTTT | CASSALQDTGELFF
NA | TRBD1 | TRBJ1-4 | TRBV6-5 | TGTGCCAGCAGTTACGGGGACAGGAGAAATGAAAAACTGTTTTTT | CASSYGDRRNEKLFF
NA | TRBD1 | TRBJ2-5 | TRBV6-5 | TGTGCCAGCAGTCGCGGACAGGGGCGGGAGACCCAGTACTTC | CASSRGQGRETQYF
NA | NA | TRBJ2-3 | TRBV5-1 | TGCGCCAGCAGCTTAACGGCTAGCACAGATACGCAGTATTTT | CASSLTASTDTQYF
once | NA | TRBJ2-1 | TRBV7-2 | TGTGCCAGCAGCAGAAACTCGGGACCAGTGCAGAATGAGCAGTTCTTC | CASSRNSGPVQNEQFF